A single sample gave rise to the 7 T cell receptor gamma chains below, sequenced in a study of γδ T cells in repeated Plasmodium falciparum infection. TCRdb re-processed the multiplex PCR reads via CATT. The table has some 30,000 gamma-chain clones, 1.4% seen once; the top ten hold just under 20%. Vgamma9/Vdelta2+ and Vdelta2-negative gammadelta T cells were flow-sorted from PBMC for bulk sequencing. The sequencing sample was made of gamma-delta T cells from blood. Every receptor here comes from a pool of human donors (malaria-infected and uninfected, not separated).

This clone was detected ten times or more. The sample holds other DNA sequences that translate to the same CDR3. The chain links TRGV4 to TRGJ1 or TRGJ2. This CDR3 has 14 amino acids. With V trimmed by 0 bases and J by 0 bases, 2 bases remained unmatched. Germline CDR1 is EGSTGY and CDR2 is YDSYTSSV. CDR3 nucleotide sequence: TGTGCCACCTGGGATGGGACGAATTATTATAAGAAACTCTTT. Translating it yields CATWDGTNYYKKLF.

This clone was seen repeatedly, ten times or more. This likely stems from a read error, as it lies one base from a far larger clone. Distinct nucleotide sequences in the sample also encode this CDR3. The J segment was not called; the V segment is TRGV9. CDR3 length: 11 residues. In germline, CDR1 is GITISATS, CDR2 ISYDGTV (reference sequence). The CDR3 sequence is CALWEGNKKLF. The CDR3, as DNA: TGTGCCTTGTGGGAGGGGAATAAGAAGCTCTTT.

This clone showed up many times. V and J are TRGV4 and TRGJ1 or TRGJ2. V was clipped by 0 bases and J by 12 bases; unmatched bases: 5. The CDR3 length is 11 residues. The germline CDR1 and CDR2 sequences are EGSTGY and YDSYTSSV. The CDR3 DNA follows: TGTGCCACCTGGGATGGGTTCGGGAAACTCTTT. Protein sequence: CATWDGFGKLF.

For this clone: This likely stems from a read error, as it lies one base from a far larger clone. Other DNA sequences in the sample encode the same CDR3. The chain uses TRGV2 and TRGJP2. Matching the DNA to germline supplied the J gene, which TCRdb does not give. In germline, CDR1 is EGSNGY, CDR2 YDSYNSKV. The CDR3 contains 13 residues. CDR3 DNA: TGTGCTACCTGGGACGAAGCGGATTGGATCAAGACGTTT. Translated: CATWDEADWIKTF.

In this sample, this clone is medium-sized. The same CDR3 arises from other DNA sequences in this sample as well. The V gene is TRGV9, the J gene TRGJP. The V and J ends lost 4 bases and 9 bases, in that order; junction bases with no gene match: 15. The CDR3 has 18 amino acids. Germline loops: CDR1 GITISATS, CDR2 ISYDGTV (reference sequence). The CDR3 region is CALWDQGAFGLGKKIKVF. CDR3 in DNA: TGTGCCTTGTGGGACCAGGGCGCTTTTGGGTTGGGCAAAAAAATCAAGGTATTT.

This clone was detected many times. The chain joins TRGV2 to TRGJ1 or TRGJ2. Here the J gene was assigned by germline matching of the DNA, as TCRdb has none. V trimming: 2 bases; J trimming: 7 bases; junction bases outside the gene matches: 8. The CDR3 runs to 13 residues. Germline V gives CDR1 EGSNGY, CDR2 YDSYNSKV. The CDR3 sequence: CATWDESSYKKLF. In DNA, the CDR3 is TGTGCCACCTGGGACGAGTCGTCGTATAAGAAACTCTTT.

Note on this clone: The protein given by TCRdb reflects a much larger clone and differs at residue 8 from this DNA's translation, likely from a read error; the protein shown is the DNA's translation. The rearrangement joins TRGV2 to TRGJ1 or TRGJ2. Trimming took 0 bases from V and 3 from J; bases not matched to a gene: 5. The CDR3 spans 14 residues. CDR1 and CDR2 (germline): EGSNGY, YDSYNSKV. The CDR3 coding sequence is TGTGCCACCTGGGACGGGTTCTGTTATTATAAGAAACTCTTT. Translating it yields CATWDGFCYYKKLF.